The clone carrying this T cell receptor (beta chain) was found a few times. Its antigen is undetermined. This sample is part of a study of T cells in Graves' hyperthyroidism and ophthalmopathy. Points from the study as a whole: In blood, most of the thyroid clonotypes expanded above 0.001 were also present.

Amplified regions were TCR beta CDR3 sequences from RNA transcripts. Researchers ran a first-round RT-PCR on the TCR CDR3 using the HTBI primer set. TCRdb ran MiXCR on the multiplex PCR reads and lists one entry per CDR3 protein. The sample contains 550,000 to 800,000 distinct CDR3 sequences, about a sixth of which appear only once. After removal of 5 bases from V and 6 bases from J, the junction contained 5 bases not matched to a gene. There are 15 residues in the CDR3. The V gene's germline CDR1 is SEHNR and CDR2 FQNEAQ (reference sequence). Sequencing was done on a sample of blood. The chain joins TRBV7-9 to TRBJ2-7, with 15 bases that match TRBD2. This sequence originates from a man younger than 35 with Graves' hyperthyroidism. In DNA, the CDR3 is TGTGCCAGCAGCCCGAGGACTAGCGGGAGGGTCGAGCAGTACTTC. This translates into CASSPRTSGRVEQYF.